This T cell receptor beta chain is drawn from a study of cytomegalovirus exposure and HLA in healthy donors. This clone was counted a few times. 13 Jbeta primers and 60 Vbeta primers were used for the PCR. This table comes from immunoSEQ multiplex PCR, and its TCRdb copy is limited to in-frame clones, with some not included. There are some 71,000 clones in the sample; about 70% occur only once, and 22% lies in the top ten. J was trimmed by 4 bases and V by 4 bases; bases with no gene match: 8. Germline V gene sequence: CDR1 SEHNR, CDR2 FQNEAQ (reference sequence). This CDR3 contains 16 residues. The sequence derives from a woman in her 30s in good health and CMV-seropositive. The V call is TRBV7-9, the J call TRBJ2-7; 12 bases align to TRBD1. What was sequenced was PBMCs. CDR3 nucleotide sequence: TGTGCCAGCAGCTCACCCGGGACAGGGGGCTTATACGAGCAGTACTTC. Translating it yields CASSSPGTGGLYEQYF.